Below, 21 T cell receptor beta chains from the same sample are listed, as sequenced in a study of blood T cell repertoires in COVID-19. Profiled with immunoSEQ multiplex PCR; TCRdb holds only in-frame clones, not every one. The table has about 280,000 clones, just over 85% seen once; the top ten hold less than 3%. Sequencing was performed on peripheral blood. These receptors came from a woman younger than 45 with active or convalescent COVID-19.

The genes are TRBV9 and TRBJ2-2; the D gene is possibly TRBD2 (5 bases). Germline CDR1 reads SGDLS; CDR2 reads YYNGEE. V was cut by 3 bases and J by 6 bases, with 15 bases left in between. This CDR3 is built from 15 residues. This chain's CDR3 is CASSATHTEAGELFF. The CDR3 nucleotides are TGTGCCAGCAGCGCAACTCACACGGAGGCCGGGGAGCTGTTTTTT. Complete variable domain (other parts from reference TRBV9 and TRBJ2-2): DSGVTQTPKHLITATGQRVTLRCSPRSGDLSVYWYQQSLDQGLQFLIQYYNGEERAKGNILERFSAQQFPDLHSELNLSSLELGDSALYFCASSATHTEAGELFFGEGSRLTVL.

The genes are TRBV28 and TRBJ2-2; TRBD2 matches at 13 bases. The germline CDR1 and CDR2 sequences are MDHEN and SYDVKM. The CDR3 is made up of 18 amino acids. J was trimmed by 3 bases and V by 7 bases; bases with no gene match: 11. CDR3 coding DNA: TGTGCCAGCATCTCCCGAGGGGGACTAGCGGGATACACCGGGGAGCTGTTTTTT. Amino acids: CASISRGGLAGYTGELFF.

This sequence joins TRBV15 and TRBJ1-3, with D perhaps matching TRBD1 (5 bases). The V gene's germline CDR1 is LNHNV and CDR2 YYDKDF (reference sequence). The ends were cut back, 3 bases at V and 1 base at J, with 10 bases in the middle. The CDR3 has 15 residues. The CDR3 loop is CATSSSRVSGNTIYF. The DNA of the CDR3 is TGTGCCACCAGCAGTTCCAGGGTTTCTGGAAACACCATATATTTT.

The V and J genes are TRBV15 and TRBJ1-1, with 8 bases lining up with TRBD1. CDR3 length: 16 amino acids. Germline CDR1 LNHNV, CDR2 YYDKDF (reference sequence). J gave up 4 bases and V 1 base, and 8 bases lay outside the gene matches. This CDR3 reads CATSRGGAGGVTEAFF. The CDR3 nucleotides are TGTGCCACCAGCAGAGGGGGAGCAGGGGGCGTCACTGAAGCTTTCTTT.

The rearrangement links TRBV7-2 to TRBJ2-3, with TRBD2 matching over 10 bases. CDR1 SGHTA and CDR2 FQGNSA come from the germline V gene. V lost 6 bases and J lost 2; bases outside the gene matches: 8. There are 16 residues in the CDR3. The CDR3 DNA is TGTGCCAGCAGTTACGGACTAGCGGTGAACACAGATACGCAGTATTTT. It codes for CASSYGLAVNTDTQYF.

This clone was seen only a few times. This CDR3 reads CASSQSGNYSNQPQHF. The CDR3 bases are TGCGCCAGCAGTCAATCCGGTAACTATAGCAATCAGCCCCAGCATTTT. The chain uses TRBV23-1 and TRBJ1-5; D is unresolved. TRBV23-1 is assigned to the ORF class and has an uncertain function. V gave up 0 bases and J gave up 0 bases, with 9 bases separating them. The length of the CDR3 is 16 residues.

The chain is built from TRBV29-1 and TRBJ2-3; 7 bases map to TRBD2. This CDR3 has 14 amino acids. Germline V lookup: CDR1 SQVTM, CDR2 ANQGSEA. The ends lost 7 bases at V and 0 bases at J; junction bases unmatched: 7. Here the CDR3 reads CSAWGGPSTDTQYF. Written as DNA, the CDR3 is TGCAGCGCCTGGGGGGGTCCTAGCACAGATACGCAGTATTTT.

The V call is TRBV12-3 or TRBV12-4, the J call TRBJ1-2; 10 bases match TRBD1. The CDR3 consists of 13 residues. The junction had 7 bases not matched to a gene; V was cut back by 7 bases and J by 8 bases. CDR3 loop: CASTLTGGDGYTF. The CDR3 nucleotides are TGTGCCAGCACCCTGACAGGGGGCGACGGCTACACCTTC.

The chain joins TRBV7-8 to TRBJ1-2; a possible D gene is TRBD1 (5 bases). Trimming pared 5 bases from V and 1 base from J, leaving 11 bases between. Germline V gene data show CDR1 as SGHVS and CDR2 as FQNEAQ. The CDR3 loop spans 14 amino acids. In DNA form, the CDR3 reads TGTGCCAGCAGCCGTGGCGACAGTAACTATGGCTACACCTTC. This gives the protein CASSRGDSNYGYTF.

V is TRBV25-1 and J is TRBJ1-5; 12 bases agree with TRBD1. The CDR3 contains 18 residues. Germline V lookup: CDR1 MGHDK, CDR2 SYGVNS. Unmatched junction bases numbered 15, after V lost 10 bases and J lost 2 bases. CDR3 coding DNA: TGTGCCACTGGGACAGGGGGCCCCAGACTTAGGGGCAATCAGCCCCAGCATTTT. Its translation is CATGTGGPRLRGNQPQHF.

This clone occurred once. The rearrangement uses TRBV2 and TRBJ2-5; 7 bases are a match to TRBD1. The germline V gene encodes CDR1 SNHLY and CDR2 FYNNEI. V lost 1 base to trimming and J lost 4 bases; unmatched junction nucleotides: 3. The CDR3 contains 14 residues. The CDR3: CASSEVRGLETQYF. In nucleotides, the CDR3 is TGTGCCAGCAGTGAAGTCAGGGGGTTAGAGACCCAGTACTTC. Combining the CDR3 with reference TRBV2 and TRBJ2-5 gives the whole variable domain EPEVTQTPSHQVTQMGQEVILRCVPISNHLYFYWYRQILGQKVEFLVSFYNNEISEKSEIFDDQFSVERPDGSNFTLKIRSTKLEDSAMYFCASSEVRGLETQYFGPGTRLLVL.

This clone was counted between two and nine times. The chain is built from TRBV15 and TRBJ1-6; the match to TRBD1 covers 10 bases. This CDR3 is 16 amino acids long. Trimming took 8 bases from V and 1 from J; bases not matched to a gene: 5. Germline V lookup: CDR1 LNHNV, CDR2 YYDKDF (reference sequence). The chain's CDR3 is CATEDRGLSYNSPLHF. In DNA form, the CDR3 reads TGTGCCACCGAAGACAGGGGGCTGTCCTATAATTCACCCCTCCACTTT.

This clone was observed a few times. This chain links TRBV30 with TRBJ2-2, with TRBD2 identical over 7 bases. The germline CDR1 and CDR2 sequences are GTSNPN and SVGIG (reference sequence). This CDR3 is built from 12 residues. V lost 4 bases, J lost 5 bases, and 1 base stayed unmatched. The CDR3 DNA is TGTGCCTGGAAGCGGGGAACCGGGGAGCTGTTTTTT. Its protein is CAWKRGTGELFF.

The rearrangement uses TRBV19 and TRBJ2-2; TRBD2 might be the D (6 bases). The germline V gene encodes CDR1 LNHDA and CDR2 SQIVND (reference sequence). V was pared by 3 bases and J by 3 bases, with 8 bases between. CDR3 length: 14 residues. The CDR3 reads CASSISGYTGELFF. CDR3 bases: TGTGCCAGTAGTATTAGCGGCTACACCGGGGAGCTGTTTTTT. Full variable domain (outside the CDR3, taken from reference TRBV19 and TRBJ2-2): DGGITQSPKYLFRKEGQNVTLSCEQNLNHDAMYWYRQDPGQGLRLIYYSQIVNDFQKGDIAEGYSVSREKKESFPLTVTSAQKNPTAFYLCASSISGYTGELFFGEGSRLTVL.

This clone was seen repeatedly, ten times or more. J is TRBJ2-1 and V is TRBV7-6; 12 bases match TRBD2. The CDR3 runs to 18 residues. The V segment lost 4 bases and the J segment 4 bases; nucleotides outside the gene matches: 11. Germline assignment: CDR1 SGHVS and CDR2 FNYEAQ. CDR3 amino acids: CASSSSRLAGAVYNEQFF. The DNA for the CDR3 is TGTGCCAGCAGCTCTAGCCGACTAGCGGGGGCCGTATACAATGAGCAGTTCTTC.

In this sample, this clone turned up once. The gene calls are TRBV5-4 and TRBJ2-7; maybe TRBD2 (6 bases). CDR3 size: 12 residues. Germline values: CDR1 SGHNT, CDR2 YYREEE (reference sequence). Trimming took off 2 bases at V and 7 bases at J, with 10 bases between the two ends. CDR3 in amino acids: CASSLMGREQYF. For the CDR3, the DNA is TGTGCCAGCAGCTTAATGGGGAGGGAGCAGTACTTC.

V and J are TRBV3-1 (or the pseudogene TRBV3-2) and TRBJ1-4; D might be TRBD1 (5 bases). The germline V and J ends were trimmed by 0 bases and 8 bases, with 16 bases remaining between them. The germline CDR1 and CDR2 sequences are LGHDT and YNNKEL (reference sequence). The CDR3 totals 16 residues. The CDR3 loop reads CASSQDPGQGGEKLFF. The CDR3 nucleotides are TGTGCCAGCAGCCAAGATCCGGGGCAGGGAGGGGAAAAACTGTTTTTT.

There are a few counts of this clone. V usage is TRBV6-4 and J usage is TRBJ2-3, with D possibly matching TRBD2 (5 bases). This CDR3 has 15 residues. CDR1 is MRHNA and CDR2 is SNTAGT in the germline V gene. Trimming took 2 bases from V and 0 from J, leaving 9 bases between them. The CDR3 sequence is CASSDRAGSTDTQYF. As DNA, the CDR3 is TGTGCCAGCAGTGACAGGGCGGGTAGCACAGATACGCAGTATTTT.

The V gene is TRBV30, the J gene TRBJ1-6; possible D gene TRBD1, 6 bases. The CDR3 runs to 16 residues. V dropped 4 bases and J dropped 0 bases, with 13 bases sitting between them. Germline lookup yields CDR1 GTSNPN and CDR2 SVGIG (reference sequence). The CDR3 region has the DNA TGTGCCTGGACAAGGACAGTTAGCTCCTATAATTCACCCCTCCACTTT. Translating it yields CAWTRTVSSYNSPLHF.

This clone came up a few times. The junction departs from germline at one end; a sequencing error may be responsible. The genes are TRBV15 and TRBJ1-2, with TRBD1 matching over 7 bases. Per germline, CDR1 LNHNV and CDR2 YYDKDF (reference sequence). There are 11 residues in the CDR3. CDR3 amino acids: CATSRGTGDNF. The CDR3 DNA follows: TGTGCCACCAGCAGAGGGACAGGCGATAACTTC.

This rearrangement joins TRBV6-1 to TRBJ2-1; D perhaps matches TRBD1 (5 bases). Germline assignment: CDR1 MNHNS and CDR2 SASEGT. Trimming took off 1 base at V and 8 bases at J, with 12 bases between the two ends. The CDR3 is 14 residues long. Written as DNA, the CDR3 is TGTGCCAGCAGTGAAGTCTTAGGGGCCGATGAGCAGTTCTTC. It specifies CASSEVLGADEQFF.